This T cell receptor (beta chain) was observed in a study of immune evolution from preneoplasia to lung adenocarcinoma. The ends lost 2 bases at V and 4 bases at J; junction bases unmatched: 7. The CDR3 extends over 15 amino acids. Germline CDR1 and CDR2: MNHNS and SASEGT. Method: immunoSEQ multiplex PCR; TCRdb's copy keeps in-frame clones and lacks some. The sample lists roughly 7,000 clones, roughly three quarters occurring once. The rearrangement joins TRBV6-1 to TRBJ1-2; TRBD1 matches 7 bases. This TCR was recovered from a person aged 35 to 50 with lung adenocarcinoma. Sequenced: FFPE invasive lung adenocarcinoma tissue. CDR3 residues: CASSETSGGSYGYTF. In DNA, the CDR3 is TGTGCCAGCAGTGAAACGTCAGGGGGGAGCTATGGCTACACCTTC.